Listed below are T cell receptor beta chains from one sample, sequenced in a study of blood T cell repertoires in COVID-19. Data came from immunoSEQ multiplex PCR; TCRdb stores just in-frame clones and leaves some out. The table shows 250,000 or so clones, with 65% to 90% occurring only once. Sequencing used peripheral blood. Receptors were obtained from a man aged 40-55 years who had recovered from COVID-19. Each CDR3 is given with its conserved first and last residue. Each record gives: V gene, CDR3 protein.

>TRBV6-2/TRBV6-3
CASSTGRLDTDTQYF
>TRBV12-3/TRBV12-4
CASSHQGQPQHF
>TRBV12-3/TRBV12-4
CASSLGETQYF
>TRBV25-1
CASSDPTGAGTEAFF
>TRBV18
CASSRGTGPQPQHF
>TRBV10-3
CAISEPALAGRTDTQYF
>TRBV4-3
CASSHTFGTGGVESYGYTF
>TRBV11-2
CASSKTSGRARLDNEQFF
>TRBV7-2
CASSLGSASYEQYF
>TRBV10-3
CAISDAGLEGYTF
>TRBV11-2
CASSLDPGWRRMRAKNIQYF
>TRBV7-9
CASSLRGSGGIGETQYF
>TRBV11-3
CASSLGFRGQRPTDTQYF
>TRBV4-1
CASSARTSPQETQYF
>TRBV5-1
CASSLDGEDGYTF
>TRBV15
CATSRETLNTIYF
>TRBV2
CASSELFPTGGNYGYTF
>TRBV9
CASSPGTSGGSDTQYF
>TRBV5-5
CASSSGQLNSPLHF
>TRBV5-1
CASSQRSRTGIYEQYF
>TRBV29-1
CSVRRGGSPENPYGYTF
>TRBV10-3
CAISVLPGVQINSGGETQYF
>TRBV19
CASSITQAGAISGANVLTF
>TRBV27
CASSRRDRGFTGELFF
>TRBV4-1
CASSPSTSGNEQFF
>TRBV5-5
CASSLGRGERFGYTF
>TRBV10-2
CASSPSAGQLNEQFF
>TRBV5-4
CASSFPGTSGSSYNEQFF
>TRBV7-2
CASSLVMARGAQWTQYF
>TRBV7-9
CASSLAQAGGVKGYTF
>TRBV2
CASSAGGALPGYTF
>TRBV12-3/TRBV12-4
CASSFSSDEKLFF
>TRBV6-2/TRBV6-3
CASSYGLDYNEQFF
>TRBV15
CATSRDRGREQYF
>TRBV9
CASSVSGSSNEQFF
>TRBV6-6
CASIRTDSSYGYTF
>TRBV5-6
CASSLAGGFGSQPQHF
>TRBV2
CASSFKETQYF
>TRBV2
CASSDFTGAHEETQYF
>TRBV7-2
CASSIYSTGQLEAFF
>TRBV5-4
CASSYPSGGYNEQFF
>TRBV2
CASSEVLAGEQFF
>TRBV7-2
CASSVRQGRSYEQYF
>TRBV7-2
CASSWGVSYEQYF
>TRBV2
CASSEIAADWGNTIYF
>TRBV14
CASSPQTGFITEAFF
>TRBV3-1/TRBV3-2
CASSQGGFRGGGDTQYF
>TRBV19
CASSSRGQSPRRGYTF
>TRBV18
CASSPDTGQETQYF
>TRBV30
CAWSKNSGAHQPQHF
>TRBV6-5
CASSPLNSPLHF
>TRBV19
CASTPDPGHRGFEQYF
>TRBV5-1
CASSFLREGEQYF
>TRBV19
CASKKRRQETQYF
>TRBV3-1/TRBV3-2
CASSQVSGGGTDTQYF